This T cell receptor beta chain stems from a study of Ad26.COV2.S vaccination and SARS-CoV-2 variants. About the study: The trial was COV1001 and the donor's arm was Ad26.COV2.S.

Trimming shortened V by 0 bases and J by 7 bases, and 10 bases separated the two germline ends. Germline CDR1 SEHNR, CDR2 FQNEAQ (reference sequence). This CDR3 is built from 13 residues. This table comes from immunoSEQ multiplex PCR, and its TCRdb copy is limited to in-frame clones, with some not included. Among some 460,000 clones listed, about 88% were seen once. Comments on this clone: The target antigen is unknown.

Treatment of the sample: around 19 received Ad26.COV2.S at low or high dose, single or two shots; about 5 received placebo; per-sample allocation not given. Sampling was done on day 63 after the first vaccine or placebo injection. Findings of the study overall: People who got the vaccine or the placebo had similar non-spike TCR breadth.

The clonotype comes from a person aged 18-60 years who received the Ad26.COV2.S COVID-19 vaccine or a placebo. V is TRBV7-9 and J is TRBJ2-7; D is perhaps TRBD1 or TRBD2 (5 bases each). The specimen comprised peripheral blood, sampled in a trial of Ad26.COV2.S vaccine versus placebo. The CDR3 reads CASSLAWGYEQYF. CDR3 bases: TGTGCCAGCAGCTTAGCTTGGGGGTATGAGCAGTACTTC.